Following are 24 T cell receptor beta chains from one sample sequenced in a study of CD8 T cells in ankylosing spondylitis. Study results and caveats: A TCR beta motif of several highly homologous variants seemed to mark ankylosing spondylitis blood.

TCRdb reprocessed the 5' RACE reads with MiXCR, giving one entry per CDR3 protein. The profile shows fewer than 500,000 distinct CDR3 sequences, 20% to 30% of them singletons. These receptors lack a known antigen. The sample taken for sequencing was blood, either unsorted or a sorted T cell fraction (not recorded which). These receptor sequences come from a male donor with ankylosing spondylitis.

The V call is TRBV6-5, the J call TRBJ1-5; no reliable D call. Germline loops: CDR1 MNHEY, CDR2 SVGAGI. The CDR3 covers 13 residues. V was cut by 0 bases and J by 7 bases, with 7 bases left in between. CDR3 sequence: CASSYSSQQPQHF. In DNA form, the CDR3 reads TGTGCCAGCAGTTACTCGTCCCAACAGCCCCAGCATTTT.

Only a few counts were recorded for this clonotype. The chain joins TRBV5-6 to TRBJ2-7; no reliable D call. From germline, CDR1 is SGHDT and CDR2 YYEEEE. The V end was cut by 2 bases, the J end by 3 bases, with 9 bases between. CDR3 size: 13 residues. In DNA, the CDR3 is TGTGCCAGCAGCTTATTACAGAGCTACGAGCAGTACTTC. This encodes CASSLLQSYEQYF.

The chain has TRBV2 and TRBJ2-1; 12 bases fit TRBD2. The CDR3 extends over 15 amino acids. Germline V lookup: CDR1 SNHLY, CDR2 FYNNEI. J was trimmed by 9 bases and V by 6 bases; bases with no gene match: 9. DNA of the CDR3: TGTGCCAGCAGCGCCCTAGCGGGAGGGGCGGGTGAGCAGTTCTTC. This encodes CASSALAGGAGEQFF.

This clonotype has a handful of counts. The chain recombines TRBV7-8 with TRBJ1-3; 7 nucleotides match TRBD1. Germline loops: CDR1 SGHVS, CDR2 FQNEAQ. J lost 0 bases, V lost 6 bases, and 5 bases had no gene match. The CDR3 is 15 residues long. CDR3 nucleotides: TGTGCCAGCAGACCGGGACAGTCCTCTGGAAACACCATATATTTT. Translated, it gives CASRPGQSSGNTIYF.

J is TRBJ2-3 and V is TRBV5-1; D might be TRBD1 (6 bases). The V end was cut by 4 bases, the J end by 2 bases, with 17 bases between. The CDR3 has 16 amino acids. Germline values: CDR1 SGHRS, CDR2 YFSETQ. The CDR3 region is CASSTSGQTLTDTQYF. CDR3 in DNA: TGCGCCAGCAGCACGTCGGGACAAACACTCACAGATACGCAGTATTTT.

This clonotype has only a few counts. V is TRBV29-1 and J is TRBJ2-1; D is uncertain. The germline CDR1 and CDR2 sequences are SQVTM and ANQGSEA. Trimming left V 3 bases short and J 8 bases short, with 11 bases between. CDR3 length: 12 amino acids. The CDR3 region is CSVDFVSYEQFF. CDR3 coding DNA: TGCAGCGTTGACTTCGTTAGCTATGAGCAGTTCTTC.

The count of this clonotype is one. The gene calls are TRBV14 and TRBJ1-6, with D possibly matching TRBD1 (5 bases). Germline V gene data show CDR1 as SGHDN and CDR2 as FVKESK. CDR3 size: 18 residues. Trimming cost V 2 bases and J 8 bases, with 22 bases left between them. The CDR3 spells CASSQTGTSLLIYSPLHF. The CDR3 DNA sequence: TGTGCCAGCAGCCAAACAGGCACCTCCCTCCTCATATATTCACCCCTCCACTTT.

The J gene is TRBJ2-1, the V gene TRBV20-1; D gene uncertain. The CDR3 totals 14 residues. Trimming pared 4 bases from V and 4 bases from J, leaving 14 bases between. Germline V gives CDR1 DFQATT, CDR2 SNEGSKA (reference sequence). CDR3: CSATFLTYYNEQFF. The CDR3 DNA reads as TGCAGTGCTACTTTCCTGACTTATTACAATGAGCAGTTCTTC.

The chain carries TRBV12-3 or TRBV12-4 and TRBJ1-1; a weak D match, TRBD1 (6 bases). Trimming took 3 bases from V and 10 from J, leaving 12 bases between them. The CDR3 has 12 amino acids. The CDR3 nucleotides read TGTGCCAGCAGTTTTGCGCGGGGGCGAGCTTTCTTT. Amino acid sequence: CASSFARGRAFF.

This clonotype was counted once. The CDR3 spells CASSEMSGSNDEQFF. The CDR3 bases are TGTGCCAGCAGTGAAATGAGCGGGAGTAACGATGAGCAGTTCTTC. The chain couples TRBV6-4 to TRBJ2-1; TRBD2 matches at 8 bases. The CDR3 runs 15 residues. Looked up from germline, CDR1 is MRHNA and CDR2 is SNTAGT. J lost 8 bases, V lost 3 bases, and 9 bases had no gene match.

CDR3 in DNA: TGCGCCAGCAGTCCAATGACAGGGGTAGTCGGGGAGCTGTTTTTT. It translates to CASSPMTGVVGELFF. The chain links TRBV5-1 to TRBJ2-2, with TRBD1 identical over 8 bases. The CDR3 covers 15 residues. CDR1 and CDR2 (germline): SGHRS, YFSETQ. V shed 5 bases, J shed 7 bases, and the junction held 10 bases outside the gene matches.

This clonotype was counted a few times. The chain couples TRBV20-1 to TRBJ2-1; D could derive from TRBD1 or TRBD2 (5 bases each). Germline V gene lookup returns CDR1 DFQATT and CDR2 SNEGSKA (reference sequence). V was pared by 2 bases and J by 4 bases, with 9 bases between. The CDR3 has 13 residues. CDR3 in DNA: TGCAGTGCTAGACTGGGACGGTACAATGAGCAGTTCTTC. Translation: CSARLGRYNEQFF.

V gene TRBV5-1 combines with J gene TRBJ2-6; D remains unclear. Per germline, CDR1 SGHRS and CDR2 YFSETQ. V was clipped by 5 bases and J by 0 bases, with 9 bases between them. CDR3 size: 15 residues. CDR3 nucleotide sequence: TGCGCCAGCAGGGCAGCCCTCTCTGGGGCCAACGTCCTGACTTTC. Residues: CASRAALSGANVLTF.

This clonotype showed up many times. This sequence joins TRBV12-3 or TRBV12-4 and TRBJ1-1; tentatively, D is TRBD1 (5 bases). This CDR3 comprises 13 residues. V lost 2 bases and J lost 10, with 14 bases in between. The CDR3 DNA reads TGTGCCAGCAGTTTACCCGACCAGGGAGCAGCTTTCTTT. This sequence encodes CASSLPDQGAAFF.

This clonotype was detected a few times. The rearrangement joins TRBV5-1 to TRBJ2-5, with D possibly matching TRBD1 (6 bases). Germline values: CDR1 SGHRS, CDR2 YFSETQ. The CDR3 consists of 16 residues. V shed 1 base and J shed 3 bases, with 16 bases lying between them. CDR3 region: CASSLRASKGEETQYF. In DNA, the CDR3 is TGCGCCAGCAGCTTGAGAGCCTCTAAGGGGGAAGAGACCCAGTACTTC.

This clonotype was found a few times. The rearrangement uses TRBV24-1 and TRBJ2-1, with D possibly TRBD1 on 6 matching bases. The V end was cut by 4 bases, the J end by 2 bases, with 14 bases between. The CDR3 has 16 amino acids. CDR1 is KGHDR and CDR2 is SFDVKD in the germline V gene. CDR3 sequence reads: CATSEGSGHTYNEQFF. The CDR3 bases are TGTGCCACCAGTGAGGGATCGGGACACACCTACAATGAGCAGTTCTTC.

J is TRBJ1-3 and V is TRBV19, with D possibly TRBD1 on 5 matching bases. V gave up 11 bases and J gave up 4 bases, with 18 bases separating them. Germline lookup yields CDR1 LNHDA and CDR2 SQIVND (reference sequence). The CDR3 is 14 amino acids. The CDR3 region has the DNA TGTGCCTCCAAGGGGCCTCTGGGCGGAAACACCATATATTTT. It specifies CASKGPLGGNTIYF.

This clonotype has only a few counts. This chain joins TRBV20-1 and TRBJ1-6; D remains unclear. V lost 3 bases to trimming and J lost 5 bases, with 14 bases between them. This CDR3 contains 15 residues. Germline V gene sequence: CDR1 DFQATT, CDR2 SNEGSKA (reference sequence). As DNA, the CDR3 is TGCAGTGCTAGCTTGGGCAGAGTTCATAATTCACCCCTCCACTTT. Encoded protein: CSASLGRVHNSPLHF.

This clonotype has only a few counts. V is TRBV20-1 and J is TRBJ2-5; the D is unclear. This CDR3 comprises 12 residues. CDR1 is DFQATT and CDR2 is SNEGSKA in the germline V gene (reference sequence). V was clipped by 3 bases and J by 4 bases, with 9 bases between them. The CDR3 nucleotides read TGCAGTGCTAGGAACCCCCTAGAGACCCAGTACTTC. Translation gives CSARNPLETQYF.

The V call is TRBV2, the J call TRBJ1-2; D unresolved. CDR1 is SNHLY and CDR2 is FYNNEI in the germline V gene. V was pared by 2 bases and J by 4 bases, with 8 bases between. The CDR3 is 13 residues long. CDR3: CASSERRVYGYTF. The CDR3 coding sequence is TGTGCCAGCAGTGAACGACGAGTCTATGGCTACACCTTC.

The rearrangement links TRBV25-1 to TRBJ2-7, with D uncertain. With 3 bases removed from V and 4 bases from J, the gap between germline ends came to 7 bases. This CDR3 has 12 residues. CDR1 MGHDK and CDR2 SYGVNS come from the germline V gene. The CDR3 region has the DNA TGTGCCAGCAGTGACCTCGGTTACGAGCAGTACGTC. It is translated as CASSDLGYEQYV.

The V and J genes are TRBV10-3 and TRBJ2-1; 14 nucleotides align to TRBD2. With 7 bases clipped from V and 2 bases from J, the junction kept 10 bases outside the gene matches. Per germline, CDR1 ENHRY and CDR2 SYGVKD. The CDR3 spans 18 residues. The CDR3 DNA is TGTGCCATCAACTCAGGACTAGCGGGAGGTCCTACCTACAATGAGCAGTTCTTC. This translates into CAINSGLAGGPTYNEQFF.

This clonotype was counted between two and nine times. This chain links TRBV12-3 or TRBV12-4 with TRBJ1-1; tentatively, D is TRBD1 (5 bases). The CDR3 has 13 residues. V shed 4 bases and J shed 4 bases, with 10 bases lying between them. In DNA form, the CDR3 reads TGTGCCAGCAGTTCGGGTGGGGGCACTGAAGCTTTCTTT. Its translation is CASSSGGGTEAFF.

The chain links TRBV4-1 to TRBJ1-5; D is undetermined. The germline CDR1 and CDR2 sequences are MGHRA and YSYEKL. The germline V and J ends were trimmed by 0 bases and 6 bases, with 15 bases remaining between them. The CDR3 length is 16 residues. The CDR3 spells CASSQDVGIQGQPQHF. The DNA of the CDR3 is TGCGCCAGCAGCCAAGATGTGGGTATCCAAGGTCAGCCCCAGCATTTT.